This T cell receptor (beta chain) was documented in a study of T cell repertoires and leukemia-associated antigens. Overall study: Effective reads per sample ranged from roughly 3 to 5.5 million.

Before use, CD3+ T cells rested overnight in serum-free medium. Regarding the study as a whole: Vbeta, Jbeta, VDJ rearrangement and unique CDR3 counts did not differ significantly across four groups. Expanded clones' antigen specificity and function were not directly tested.

In its sample, this clonotype ranks as medium-sized. Its cognate antigen is unknown. TCRdb redid the calling of the 5' RACE reads with MiXCR, one entry per CDR3 protein. The sample records roughly 12,000 distinct CDR3 sequences, about 42% being singletons. The sequence came from a female donor in good health. Sequencing was done on a sample of CD3+ T cells sorted from blood and cultured.

CDR3 coding DNA: TGCGCCACCCTCAAACCAGGCGTGGAGACCCAGTACTTC. Its protein is CATLKPGVETQYF. This chain uses TRBV10-2 with TRBJ2-5; D ambiguous. Per the germline V gene, CDR1 is WSHSY and CDR2 is SAAADI. CDR3 length equals 13 residues. Deletions cut 10 bases from V and 5 bases from J, with 17 bases between.